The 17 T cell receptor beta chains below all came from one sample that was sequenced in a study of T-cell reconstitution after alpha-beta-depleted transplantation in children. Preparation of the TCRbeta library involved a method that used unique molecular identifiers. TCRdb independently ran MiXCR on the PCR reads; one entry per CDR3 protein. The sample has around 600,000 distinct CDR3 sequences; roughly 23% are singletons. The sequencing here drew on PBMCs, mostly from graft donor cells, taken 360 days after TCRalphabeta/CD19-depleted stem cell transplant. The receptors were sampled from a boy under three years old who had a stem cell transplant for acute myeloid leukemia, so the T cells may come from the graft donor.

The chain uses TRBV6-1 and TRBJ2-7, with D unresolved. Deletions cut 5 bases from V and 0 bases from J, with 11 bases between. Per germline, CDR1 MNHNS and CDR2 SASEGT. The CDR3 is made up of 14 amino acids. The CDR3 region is CASSMRYSSYEQYV. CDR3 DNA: TGTGCCAGCAGTATGCGGTATAGCTCCTACGAGCAGTACGTC.

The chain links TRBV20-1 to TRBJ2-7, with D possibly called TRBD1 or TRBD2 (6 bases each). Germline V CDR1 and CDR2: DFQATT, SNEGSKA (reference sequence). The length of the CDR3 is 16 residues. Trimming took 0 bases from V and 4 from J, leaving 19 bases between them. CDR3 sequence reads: CSARDEEGQGRYEQYF. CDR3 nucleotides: TGCAGTGCTAGAGATGAGGAGGGTCAGGGGAGGTACGAGCAGTACTTC.

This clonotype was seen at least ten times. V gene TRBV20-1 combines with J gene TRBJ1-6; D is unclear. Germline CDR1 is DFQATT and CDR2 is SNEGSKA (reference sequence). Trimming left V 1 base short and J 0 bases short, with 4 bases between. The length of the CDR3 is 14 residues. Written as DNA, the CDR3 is TGCAGTGCTAGAGGCATCTCCTATAATTCACCCCTCCACTTT. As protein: CSARGISYNSPLHF.

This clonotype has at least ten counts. This CDR3 is CASSQLSEGTDTQYF. In DNA form, the CDR3 reads TGTGCCAGCAGCCAACTTAGCGAGGGCACAGATACGCAGTATTTT. The chain uses TRBV3-1 and TRBJ2-3, with D maybe TRBD2 (5 bases). The CDR3 is 15 residues long. The V end lost 2 bases, the J end lost 1 base, and 10 bases lay between the germline ends. Germline assignment: CDR1 LGHDT and CDR2 YNNKEL (reference sequence).

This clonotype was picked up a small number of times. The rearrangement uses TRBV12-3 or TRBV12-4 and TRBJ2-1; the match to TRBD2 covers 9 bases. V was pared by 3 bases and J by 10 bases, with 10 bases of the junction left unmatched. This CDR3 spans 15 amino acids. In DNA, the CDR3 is TGTGCCAGCAGTTTCTCTGGACTAGCGAAGGAAGAGCAGTTCTTC. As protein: CASSFSGLAKEEQFF.

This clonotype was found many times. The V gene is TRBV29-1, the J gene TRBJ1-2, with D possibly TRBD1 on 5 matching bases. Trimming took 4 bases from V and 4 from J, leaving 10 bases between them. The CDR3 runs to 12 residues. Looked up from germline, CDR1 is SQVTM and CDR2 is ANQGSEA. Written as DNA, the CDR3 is TGCAGCGTTGTATTCGACAGCTATGGCTACACCTTC. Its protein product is CSVVFDSYGYTF.

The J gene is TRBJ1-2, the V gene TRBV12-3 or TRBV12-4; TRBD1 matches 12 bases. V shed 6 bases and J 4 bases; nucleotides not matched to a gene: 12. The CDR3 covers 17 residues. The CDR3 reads CASSRDRGRGGSYGYTF. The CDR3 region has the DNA TGTGCCAGCAGCCGGGACAGGGGGCGCGGGGGAAGCTATGGCTACACCTTC.

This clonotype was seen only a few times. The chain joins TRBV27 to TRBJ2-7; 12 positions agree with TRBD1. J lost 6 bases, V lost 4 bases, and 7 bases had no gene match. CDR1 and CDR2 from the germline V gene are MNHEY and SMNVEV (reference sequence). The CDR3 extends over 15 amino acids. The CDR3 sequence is CASSSPRDRGLEQYF. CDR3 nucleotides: TGTGCCAGCAGTTCTCCCCGGGACAGGGGGCTCGAGCAGTACTTC.

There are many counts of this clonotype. This CDR3 is CSVEYSRLLNTEAFF. CDR3 DNA: TGCAGCGTTGAATATAGTAGACTTTTGAACACTGAAGCTTTCTTT. The chain couples TRBV29-1 to TRBJ1-1, with D unclear. The CDR3 has 15 amino acids. The germline V gene encodes CDR1 SQVTM and CDR2 ANQGSEA. The V end lost 2 bases, the J end lost 0 bases, and 13 bases lay between the germline ends.

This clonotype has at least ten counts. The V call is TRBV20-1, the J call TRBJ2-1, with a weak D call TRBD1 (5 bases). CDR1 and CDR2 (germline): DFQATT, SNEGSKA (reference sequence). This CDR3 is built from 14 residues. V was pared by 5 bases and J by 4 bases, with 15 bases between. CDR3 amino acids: CSAPGHLPYNEQFF. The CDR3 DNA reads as TGCAGTGCTCCCGGACACCTTCCTTACAATGAGCAGTTCTTC.

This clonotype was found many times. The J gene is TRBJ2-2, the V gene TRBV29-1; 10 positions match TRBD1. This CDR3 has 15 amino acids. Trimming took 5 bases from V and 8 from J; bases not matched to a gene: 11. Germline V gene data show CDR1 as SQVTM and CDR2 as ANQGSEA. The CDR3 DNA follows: TGCAGCGTTCTAGGGACAGGGGAAGGAGGAGGGGAGCTGTTTTTT. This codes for CSVLGTGEGGGELFF.

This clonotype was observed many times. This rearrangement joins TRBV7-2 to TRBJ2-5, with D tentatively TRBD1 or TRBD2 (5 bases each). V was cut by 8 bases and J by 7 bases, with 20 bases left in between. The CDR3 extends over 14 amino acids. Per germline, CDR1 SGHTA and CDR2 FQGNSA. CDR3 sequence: CASQRLGRESTQYF. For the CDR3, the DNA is TGTGCCAGCCAAAGGCTGGGCAGGGAGTCGACCCAGTACTTC.

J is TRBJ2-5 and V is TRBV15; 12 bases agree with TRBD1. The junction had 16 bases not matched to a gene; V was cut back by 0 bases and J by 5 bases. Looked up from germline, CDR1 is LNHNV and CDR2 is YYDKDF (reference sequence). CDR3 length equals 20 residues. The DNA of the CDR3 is TGTGCCACCAGCAGAGACGGGACAGGGGGCTCGGGGGATGTAGAGGAGACCCAGTACTTC. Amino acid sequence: CATSRDGTGGSGDVEETQYF. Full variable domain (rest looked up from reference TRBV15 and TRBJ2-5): DAMVIQNPRYQVTQFGKPVTLSCSQTLNHNVMYWYQQKSSQAPKLLFHYYDKDFNNEADTPDNFQSRRPNTSFCFLDIRSPGLGDTAMYLCATSRDGTGGSGDVEETQYFGPGTRLLVL.

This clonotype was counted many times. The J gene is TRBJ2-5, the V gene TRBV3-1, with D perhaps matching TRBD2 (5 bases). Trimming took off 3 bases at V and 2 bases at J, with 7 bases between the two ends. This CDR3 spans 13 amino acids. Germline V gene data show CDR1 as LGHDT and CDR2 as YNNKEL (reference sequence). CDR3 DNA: TGTGCCAGCAGCCACCCGGGACAAGAGACCCAGTACTTC. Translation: CASSHPGQETQYF.

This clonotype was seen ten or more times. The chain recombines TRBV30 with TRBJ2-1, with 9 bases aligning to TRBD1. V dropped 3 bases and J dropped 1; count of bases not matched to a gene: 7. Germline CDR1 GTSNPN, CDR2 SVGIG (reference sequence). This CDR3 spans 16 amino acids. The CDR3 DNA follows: TGTGCCTGGAGAGACAAGGACAGGGGATCCTACAATGAGCAGTTCTTC. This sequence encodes CAWRDKDRGSYNEQFF. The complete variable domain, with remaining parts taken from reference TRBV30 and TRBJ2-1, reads SQTIHQWPATLVQPVGSPLSLECTVEGTSNPNLYWYRQAAGRGLQLLFYSVGIGQISSEVPQNLSASRPQDRQFILSSKKLLLSDSGFYLCAWRDKDRGSYNEQFFGPGTRLTVL.

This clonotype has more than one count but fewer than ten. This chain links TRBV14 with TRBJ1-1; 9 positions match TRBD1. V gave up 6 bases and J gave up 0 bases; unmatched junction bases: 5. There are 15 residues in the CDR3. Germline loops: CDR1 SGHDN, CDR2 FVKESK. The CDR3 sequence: CASRLGTGLNTEAFF. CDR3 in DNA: TGTGCCAGCAGACTTGGGACAGGGCTGAACACTGAAGCTTTCTTT.

CDR3 sequence (DNA): TGTGCCAGCAGGGCTAGCGGGGATCACGAGCAGTACGTC. Amino acids: CASRASGDHEQYV. The chain carries TRBV2 and TRBJ2-7; 9 bases fit TRBD2. The CDR3 is made up of 13 amino acids. Germline CDR1 reads SNHLY; CDR2 reads FYNNEI. Germline trimming cut 6 bases from V and 5 bases from J; bases unmatched to any gene: 5.